Listed here are 21 T cell receptor beta chains from one sample, sequenced in a study of T cell responses to AZD1222 COVID-19 vaccine. Here immunoSEQ multiplex PCR was the method, and the copy in TCRdb shows in-frame clones only, minus some. The sample records 120,000 to 150,000 clones, more than 70% being singletons. The material sequenced was peripheral blood, taken 28 days after the second AZD1222 dose. These receptors all come from an adult who received the AZD1222 COVID-19 vaccine.

This clone was found a few times. The rearrangement joins TRBV30 to TRBJ1-2; unclear D gene. CDR1 is GTSNPN and CDR2 is SVGIG in the germline V gene (reference sequence). This CDR3 is built from 13 residues. The germline V and J ends were trimmed by 0 bases and 2 bases, with 7 bases remaining between them. The DNA for the CDR3 is TGTGCCTGGAGTGTGACCGAAAACTATGGCTACACCTTC. It encodes CAWSVTENYGYTF.

The rearrangement uses TRBV7-9 and TRBJ2-3; D may be TRBD2 (6 bases). From germline, CDR1 is SEHNR and CDR2 FQNEAQ (reference sequence). Trimming shortened V by 7 bases and J by 4 bases, and 18 bases separated the two germline ends. The CDR3 is made up of 15 amino acids. The DNA of the CDR3 is TGTGCCAGCACCGAGACTAGTTTTGTGGCAGATACGCAGTATTTT. It encodes CASTETSFVADTQYF.

This clone was recorded only once. The chain is built from TRBV15 and TRBJ1-1; the D gene is possibly TRBD1 (6 bases). The length of the CDR3 is 15 residues. Germline CDR1 LNHNV, CDR2 YYDKDF (reference sequence). The ends were cut back, 5 bases at V and 0 bases at J, with 13 bases in the middle. The CDR3 loop is CATSPRQDLNTEAFF. The CDR3 nucleotides are TGTGCCACCAGCCCGCGACAGGACTTGAACACTGAAGCTTTCTTT.

V usage is TRBV10-1 and J usage is TRBJ2-7; possibly TRBD1 for D (6 bases). V was shortened by 2 bases and J by 6 bases, with 17 bases between the two germline ends. CDR3 length equals 15 residues. Per the germline V gene, CDR1 is WNHNN and CDR2 is SYGVQD (reference sequence). The CDR3 loop is CASSEPGTLRAEQYF. The CDR3 DNA reads TGCGCCAGCAGTGAGCCCGGGACACTTCGGGCCGAGCAGTACTTC.

This clone has just one count. The chain recombines TRBV6-5 with TRBJ2-1; D is possibly TRBD2 (6 bases). Trimming shortened V by 3 bases and J by 5 bases, and 17 bases separated the two germline ends. The germline gives CDR1 MNHEY, CDR2 SVGAGI. CDR3 length: 16 amino acids. CDR3 sequence: CASSYPPGLTHNEQFF. In DNA, the CDR3 is TGTGCCAGCAGTTATCCGCCGGGACTTACCCACAATGAGCAGTTCTTC.

This clone was observed a single time. The chain links TRBV3-1 (or the pseudogene TRBV3-2) to TRBJ2-7; D possibly corresponds to TRBD2 (7 bases). CDR1 and CDR2 (germline): LGHDT, YNNKEL (reference sequence). The length of the CDR3 is 17 residues. V was clipped by 0 bases and J by 3 bases, with 18 bases between them. CDR3 loop: CASSQEWGGRYYYEQYF. The CDR3, as DNA: TGTGCCAGCAGCCAAGAATGGGGGGGGCGATATTACTACGAGCAGTACTTC.

V and J are TRBV28 and TRBJ2-3; TRBD2 aligns across 11 bases. With V trimmed by 3 bases and J by 0 bases, 23 bases remained unmatched. This CDR3 is 23 amino acids long. Germline CDR1 MDHEN, CDR2 SYDVKM. CDR3 DNA: TGTGCCAGCAGTTTCTCTCGTCTAGCGGGAGGACCAAGGGGGTATAATAGCACAGATACGCAGTATTTT. The encoded protein is CASSFSRLAGGPRGYNSTDTQYF.

The CDR3 loop is CASSQDGSGAFRSTDTQYF. The CDR3 DNA is TGTGCCAGCAGCCAAGACGGTTCAGGGGCCTTCCGTAGCACAGATACGCAGTATTTT. The rearrangement joins TRBV14 to TRBJ2-3; D perhaps matches TRBD1 (6 bases). The CDR3 has 19 amino acids. V gave up 0 bases and J gave up 0 bases, with 19 bases separating them. Germline loops: CDR1 SGHDN, CDR2 FVKESK.

The chain is built from TRBV30 and TRBJ2-5, with D uncertain. The CDR3 runs 13 residues. CDR1 is GTSNPN and CDR2 is SVGIG in the germline V gene (reference sequence). Between the trimmed V and J ends, which lost 2 bases and 2 bases, there was a span of 9 bases. This CDR3 reads CAWSSGLQETQYF. CDR3 in DNA: TGTGCCTGGAGTTCAGGTCTTCAAGAGACCCAGTACTTC.

This clone was observed a handful of times. The rearrangement uses TRBV2 and TRBJ1-5; D gene unclear. The CDR3 length is 13 residues. V was shortened by 6 bases and J by 7 bases, with 13 bases between the two germline ends. In germline, CDR1 is SNHLY, CDR2 FYNNEI. CDR3 amino acids: CASRFQVPQPQHF. The DNA for the CDR3 is TGTGCCAGCAGGTTTCAGGTCCCCCAGCCCCAGCATTTT. Filled out from reference TRBV2 and TRBJ1-5, the complete variable domain reads EPEVTQTPSHQVTQMGQEVILRCVPISNHLYFYWYRQILGQKVEFLVSFYNNEISEKSEIFDDQFSVERPDGSNFTLKIRSTKLEDSAMYFCASRFQVPQPQHFGDGTRLSIL.

CDR3 amino acids: CAWSDGAGAFF. CDR3 in DNA: TGTGCCTGGAGTGACGGGGCAGGAGCTTTCTTT. The chain uses TRBV30 and TRBJ1-1, with TRBD1 as a possible D gene (5 bases). Germline loops: CDR1 GTSNPN, CDR2 SVGIG (reference sequence). Trimming cost V 1 base and J 10 bases, with 10 bases left between them. The CDR3 has 11 residues.

The chain links TRBV18 to TRBJ1-2; maybe TRBD1 (5 bases). This CDR3 has 17 residues. The germline gives CDR1 KGHSH, CDR2 LQKENI. V shed 3 bases and J shed 7 bases, with 24 bases lying between them. In nucleotides, the CDR3 is TGTGCCAGCTCACCGAAAACCGGGACGGACGCTCCGGGTGGCTACACCTTC. Translation: CASSPKTGTDAPGGYTF.

J is TRBJ2-7 and V is TRBV2, with D uncertain. Germline V gene sequence: CDR1 SNHLY, CDR2 FYNNEI. Trimming removed 3 bases from V and 2 bases from J, with 11 bases in between. This CDR3 contains 14 residues. The CDR3 DNA sequence: TGTGCCAGCAGTGATTCGTACGGTGCCTACGAGCAGTACTTC. Residues: CASSDSYGAYEQYF.

CDR3 in amino acids: CASTQLRDRAYNEQFF. The DNA for the CDR3 is TGTGCCAGCACCCAGCTCCGGGACAGGGCCTACAATGAGCAGTTCTTC. The rearrangement links TRBV7-8 to TRBJ2-1; 9 positions agree with TRBD1. Per germline, CDR1 SGHVS and CDR2 FQNEAQ. J was trimmed by 2 bases and V by 7 bases; bases with no gene match: 9. The CDR3 is 16 amino acids.

This clone appeared a single time. Mismatch with germline at one junction end may stem from a read error. The chain joins TRBV6-5 to TRBJ2-1; 8 positions agree with TRBD2. Germline V gene sequence: CDR1 MNHEY, CDR2 SVGAGI. The CDR3 runs 11 residues. This chain's CDR3 is CVSGGGNEQFF. Here the CDR3 DNA reads TGTGTCAGCGGGGGAGGCAATGAGCAGTTCTTC.

This chain uses TRBV11-3 with TRBJ2-3; 7 nucleotides match TRBD2. Germline V CDR1 and CDR2: SGHNT, YENEEA. The trim removed 4 bases at V and 6 bases at J, leaving 10 bases unmatched. The CDR3 consists of 15 residues. For the CDR3, the DNA is TGTGCCAGCAGCTCACTAGCGTGGTATGAGGATACGCAGTATTTT. Residues: CASSSLAWYEDTQYF. Combining the CDR3 with reference TRBV11-3 and TRBJ2-3 gives the whole variable domain EAGVVQSPRYKIIEKKQPVAFWCNPISGHNTLYWYLQNLGQGPELLIRYENEEAVDDSQLPKDRFSAERLKGVDSTLKIQPAELGDSAVYLCASSSLAWYEDTQYFGPGTRLTVL.

The chain joins TRBV6-5 to TRBJ1-3, with D possibly being TRBD1 (5 bases). The CDR3 contains 14 residues. The germline CDR1 and CDR2 sequences are MNHEY and SVGAGI. Trimming left V 4 bases short and J 2 bases short, with 9 bases between. CDR3 amino acids: CASSSAGPGNTIYF. The CDR3, as DNA: TGTGCCAGCAGTTCGGCAGGGCCTGGAAACACCATATATTTT.

The rearrangement uses TRBV27 and TRBJ2-7; 7 bases agree with TRBD1. The CDR3 extends over 13 amino acids. Germline V CDR1 and CDR2: MNHEY, SMNVEV (reference sequence). V lost 6 bases to trimming and J lost 2 bases; unmatched junction nucleotides: 4. This CDR3 is CASRRDSPYEQYF. CDR3 bases: TGTGCCAGCAGACGGGACAGTCCCTACGAGCAGTACTTC.

The rearrangement joins TRBV6-5 to TRBJ1-1; tentative D call: TRBD1 (5 bases). Trimming took off 6 bases at V and 1 base at J, with 15 bases between the two ends. CDR3 length: 15 residues. Germline V CDR1 and CDR2: MNHEY, SVGAGI. In DNA form, the CDR3 reads TGTGCCAGCAGCCGAGGGCAGGGCCCGAACACTGAAGCTTTCTTT. This sequence encodes CASSRGQGPNTEAFF.

This clone was detected only a few times. The chain uses TRBV5-1 and TRBJ2-2, with D hard to call. CDR3 size: 16 residues. Germline V CDR1 and CDR2: SGHRS, YFSETQ. With 0 bases removed from V and 1 base from J, the gap between germline ends came to 10 bases. This CDR3 reads CASSLAVGENTGELFF. The CDR3 DNA reads as TGCGCCAGCAGCTTGGCGGTGGGCGAGAACACCGGGGAGCTGTTTTTT.

This rearrangement joins TRBV11-2 to TRBJ2-7; D remains ambiguous. There are 14 residues in the CDR3. Trimming stripped 1 base from V and 2 bases from J, with 9 bases between. CDR1 SGHAT and CDR2 FQNNGV come from the germline V gene. The CDR3 here is CASSLVPQTYEQYF. CDR3 nucleotides: TGTGCCAGCAGCTTAGTACCCCAGACCTACGAGCAGTACTTC.